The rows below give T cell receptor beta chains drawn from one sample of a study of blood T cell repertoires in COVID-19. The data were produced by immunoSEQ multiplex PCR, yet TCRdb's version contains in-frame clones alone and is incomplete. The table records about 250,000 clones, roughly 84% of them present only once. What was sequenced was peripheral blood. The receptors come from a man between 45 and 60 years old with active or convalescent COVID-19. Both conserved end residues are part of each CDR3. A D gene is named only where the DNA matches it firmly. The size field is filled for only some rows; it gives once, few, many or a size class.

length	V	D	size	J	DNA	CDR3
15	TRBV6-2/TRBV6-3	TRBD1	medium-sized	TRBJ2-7	TGTGCCAGCAGTTCTGCCTCGACAGGGGGCGGCGAGCAGTACTTC	CASSSASTGGGEQYF
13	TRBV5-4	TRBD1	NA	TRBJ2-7	TGTGCCAGCAGCTTGGACAGGGGCCGCGAGCAGTACTTC	CASSLDRGREQYF
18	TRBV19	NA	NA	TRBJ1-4	TGTGCCAGTAGTACCCCCCGCGACGGGAGGGGAACTAATGAAAAACTGTTTTTT	CASSTPRDGRGTNEKLFF
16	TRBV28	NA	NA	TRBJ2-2	TGTGCCAGCAGTTTAAGGCAGGGGGGTAACACCGGGGAGCTGTTTTTT	CASSLRQGGNTGELFF
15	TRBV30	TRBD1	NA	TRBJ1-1	TGTGCCTGGAGCCGGTTCGACAGGGGATACACTGAAGCTTTCTTT	CAWSRFDRGYTEAFF
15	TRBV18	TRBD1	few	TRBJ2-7	TGTGCCAGCTCACCACCGACAGGGAGAACCTACGAGCAGTACTTC	CASSPPTGRTYEQYF
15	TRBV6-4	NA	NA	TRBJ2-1	TGTGCCAGCAGTGACTCGAGGGCCGCTTGGTGTGAGCAGTTCTTC	CASSDSRAAWCEQFF
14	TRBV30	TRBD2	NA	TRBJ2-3	TGTGCCTGGAGTGAGCTAGCGGCCACAGATACGCAGTATTTT	CAWSELAATDTQYF
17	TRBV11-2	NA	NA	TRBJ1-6	TGTGCCAGCAGCTTAGGGGCCCTGACAGGAGGCTTTTCACCCCTCCACTTT	CASSLGALTGGFSPLHF
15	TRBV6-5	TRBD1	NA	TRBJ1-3	TGTGCCAGCAGTCCTGGGACAGCCTCTGGAAACACCATATATTTT	CASSPGTASGNTIYF
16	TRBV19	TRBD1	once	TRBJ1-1	TGTGCCAGTAGACCCTGGACAGGGGGCAGCGGCACTGAAGCTTTCTTT	CASRPWTGGSGTEAFF
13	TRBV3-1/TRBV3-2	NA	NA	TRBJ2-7	TGTGCCAGCAGCCAAGGTTACACCTACGAGCAGTACTTC	CASSQGYTYEQYF
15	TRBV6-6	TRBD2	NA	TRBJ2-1	TGTGCCAGCAGGGAGAGCGGGGGGGCTCGCAATGAGCAGTTCTTC	CASRESGGARNEQFF
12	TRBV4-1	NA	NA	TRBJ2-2	TGCGCCAGCAGCCCCCGGGACTCGGTGCTGTTTTTT	CASSPRDSVLFF
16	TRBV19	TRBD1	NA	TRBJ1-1	TGTGCCAGTAGTGCCGACAGGGGAAGTCCGAACACTGAAGCTTTCTTT	CASSADRGSPNTEAFF
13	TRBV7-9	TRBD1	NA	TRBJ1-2	TGTGCCAGCAGCTTGGGACAGGGCTATGGCTACACCTTC	CASSLGQGYGYTF
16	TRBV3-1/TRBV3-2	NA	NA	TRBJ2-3	TGTGCCAGCAGCCAAGCCGGGGGGCCCAGCACAGATACGCAGTATTTT	CASSQAGGPSTDTQYF
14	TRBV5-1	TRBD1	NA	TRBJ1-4	TGCGCCAGCAGCTCAGGACAGGGGAATGAAAAACTGTTTTTT	CASSSGQGNEKLFF
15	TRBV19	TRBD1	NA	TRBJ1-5	TGTGCCAGTAGTACCCGGGACAGGGTCGATCAGCCCCAGCATTTT	CASSTRDRVDQPQHF
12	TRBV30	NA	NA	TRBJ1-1	TGTGCCTACCTGACAGCGCGGGGTGAAGCTTTCTTT	CAYLTARGEAFF
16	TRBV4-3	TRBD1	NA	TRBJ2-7	TGCGCCAGCAGCCAGGCGACCGGGACAGGGTTTGGAGAGCAGTACTTC	CASSQATGTGFGEQYF
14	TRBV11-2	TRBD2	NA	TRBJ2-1	TGTGCCAGCAGAAGCGGGGGGTCCTACAATGAGCAGTTCTTC	CASRSGGSYNEQFF
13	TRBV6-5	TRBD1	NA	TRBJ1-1	TGTGCCGCACAGGGGGAGGGAAACACTGAAGCTTTCTTT	CAAQGEGNTEAFF
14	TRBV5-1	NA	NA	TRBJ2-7	TGCGCCAGCAGTTTTACCATTGACACCTACGAGCAGTACTTC	CASSFTIDTYEQYF
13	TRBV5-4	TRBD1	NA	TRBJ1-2	TGTGCCAGCAGCGATCGACAGGGGTATGGCTACACCTTC	CASSDRQGYGYTF
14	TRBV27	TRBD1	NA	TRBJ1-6	TGTGCCAGCAGTTTAGGGACAGGGAATTCACCCCTCCACTTT	CASSLGTGNSPLHF
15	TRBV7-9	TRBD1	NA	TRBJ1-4	TGTGCCAGCAGCCCGACAGGGGGAACTAATGAAAAACTGTTTTTT	CASSPTGGTNEKLFF
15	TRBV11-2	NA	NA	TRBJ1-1	TGTGCCAGCAGCTTAGATATAAGCGTGGGCACTGAAGCTTTCTTT	CASSLDISVGTEAFF
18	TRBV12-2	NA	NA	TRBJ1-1	TGTGCAAGTCGCTTAGCGGGAGACAGGGGGCGCCTGAACACTGAAGCTTTCTTT	CASRLAGDRGRLNTEAFF
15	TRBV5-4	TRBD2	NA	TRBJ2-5	TGTGCCAGCAGCTTACCAGCGGGGGGCCAAGAGACCCAGTACTTC	CASSLPAGGQETQYF
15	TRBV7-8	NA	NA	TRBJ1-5	TGTGCCAGCAGCTCCTCCAGGACAAATAATCAGCCCCAGCATTTT	CASSSSRTNNQPQHF
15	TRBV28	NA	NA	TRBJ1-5	TGTGCCAGCAGCCCCGTCGGCAGGGCGAATCAGCCCCAGCATTTT	CASSPVGRANQPQHF
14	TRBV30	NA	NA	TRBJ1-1	TGTGCCTGGAGTGTCAAACAGGGGAACACTGAAGCTTTCTTT	CAWSVKQGNTEAFF
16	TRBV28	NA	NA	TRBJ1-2	TGTGCCAGCAGCAAGCAGACAGGCTTGGGGTACTATGGCTACACCTTC	CASSKQTGLGYYGYTF
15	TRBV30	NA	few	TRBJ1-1	TGTGCCTGGAGTGTAGGGGCGTACTTGAACACTGAAGCTTTCTTT	CAWSVGAYLNTEAFF
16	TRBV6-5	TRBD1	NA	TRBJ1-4	TGTGCCAGCAGTTTCTATGGGGACAGGGTAACGGAAAAACTGTTTTTT	CASSFYGDRVTEKLFF
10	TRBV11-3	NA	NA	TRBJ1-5	TGTGCCCCAGGGGATCAGCCCCAGCATTTT	CAPGDQPQHF
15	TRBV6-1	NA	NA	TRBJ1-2	TGTGCCAGCAGTGAAATGGCCGCAGCGGGATATGGCTACACCTTC	CASSEMAAAGYGYTF
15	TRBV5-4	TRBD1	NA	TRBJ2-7	TGTGCCAGCAGCTTGGCCGGGACAGGGCCCTACGAGCAGTACTTC	CASSLAGTGPYEQYF
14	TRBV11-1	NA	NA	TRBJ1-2	TGTGCCAGCAGCTTAGACAGCCCTAACTATGGCTACACCTTC	CASSLDSPNYGYTF
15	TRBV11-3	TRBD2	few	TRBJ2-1	TGTGCCAGCAGCTCACAACGGGGGGGAGGCAATGAGCAGTTCTTC	CASSSQRGGGNEQFF
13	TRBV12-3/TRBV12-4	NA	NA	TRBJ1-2	TGTGCCAGCAGTTTAGAGTTTGCGTGGGGCTACACCTTC	CASSLEFAWGYTF
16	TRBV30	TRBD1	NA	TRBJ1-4	TGTGCCTGGAGTGTAGGGACAGGGTTAACTAATGAAAAACTGTTTTTT	CAWSVGTGLTNEKLFF
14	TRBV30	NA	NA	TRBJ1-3	TGTGCCTGGAGTCATCTAACGGGGGGAAACACCATATATTTT	CAWSHLTGGNTIYF
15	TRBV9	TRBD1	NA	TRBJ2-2	TGTGCCAGCAGAGACGACAGGGTGGTGGCGGGGGAGCTGTTTTTT	CASRDDRVVAGELFF
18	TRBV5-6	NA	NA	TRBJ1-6	TGTGCCAGCAGCACATACAGGGAAAGGAGCTCCTATAATTCACCCCTCCACTTT	CASSTYRERSSYNSPLHF
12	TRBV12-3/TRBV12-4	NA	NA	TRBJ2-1	TGTGCCAGCAGTTTAAATAGCAATGAGCAGTTCTTC	CASSLNSNEQFF
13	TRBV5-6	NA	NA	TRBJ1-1	TGTGCCAGCAGCTTGGGGGGCCGGGCTGAAGCTTTCTTT	CASSLGGRAEAFF